This entry lists 26 T cell receptor beta chains sequenced from one sample in a study of shared clonotypes between healthy human individuals. The repertoire was sequenced with immunoSEQ multiplex PCR; TCRdb's copy has only in-frame clones and lacks some. The sample lists about 340,000 clones; more than 60% were seen once. The specimen sequenced was memory CD4+ T cells sorted from blood. The subset denotes: CD45RA-negative fraction. The receptors come from a man aged 30 to 39 in good health.

The chain joins TRBV11-2 to TRBJ2-5; TRBD2 aligns across 8 bases. V was clipped by 6 bases and J by 1 base; unmatched bases: 7. The CDR3 contains 15 residues. CDR1 and CDR2 (germline): SGHAT, FQNNGV. The CDR3 loop is CASRRREGLQETQYF. The DNA for the CDR3 is TGTGCCAGCAGGAGACGGGAGGGCCTCCAAGAGACCCAGTACTTC.

V is TRBV19 and J is TRBJ2-3; D may be TRBD2 (6 bases). Trimming took 11 bases from V and 4 from J, leaving 19 bases between them. The CDR3 runs 14 residues. Germline values: CDR1 LNHDA, CDR2 SQIVND (reference sequence). The CDR3 DNA is TGTGCCGTCGGAGGTGGGGGAGGAGCAGATACGCAGTATTTT. Translation gives CAVGGGGGADTQYF.

The V and J genes are TRBV6-1 and TRBJ2-2, with 8 bases that match TRBD2. After removal of 6 bases from V and 4 bases from J, the junction contained 7 bases not matched to a gene. There are 15 residues in the CDR3. Germline CDR1 MNHNS, CDR2 SASEGT. CDR3 sequence reads: CASSPTSVRTGELFF. The CDR3, as DNA: TGTGCCAGCAGCCCGACTAGCGTCCGCACCGGGGAGCTGTTTTTT.

V gene TRBV6-5 combines with J gene TRBJ1-5; no clear D gene. The CDR3 spans 14 residues. Per germline, CDR1 MNHEY and CDR2 SVGAGI. Trimming stripped 2 bases from V and 6 bases from J, with 11 bases between. The DNA of the CDR3 is TGTGCCAGCAGTTACGGGAGGGATGGTCAGCCCCAGCATTTT. Translated: CASSYGRDGQPQHF.

The chain links TRBV29-1 to TRBJ2-7; tentatively, D is TRBD1 (5 bases). Trimming took 6 bases from V and 1 from J, leaving 13 bases between them. This CDR3 spans 13 amino acids. Germline loops: CDR1 SQVTM, CDR2 ANQGSEA. The CDR3, as DNA: TGCAGCGTGACTTTTACAGGTTCCTACGAGCAGTACTTC. Translating it yields CSVTFTGSYEQYF.

The chain has TRBV28 and TRBJ2-3; 15 nucleotides agree with TRBD2. This CDR3 comprises 16 residues. In germline, CDR1 is MDHEN, CDR2 SYDVKM. Trimming took 5 bases from V and 3 from J; bases not matched to a gene: 3. The CDR3 reads CASSGTSGRRTDTQYF. The CDR3 nucleotides are TGTGCCAGCAGTGGGACTAGCGGGAGGAGGACAGATACGCAGTATTTT.

A single count supports this clone. A read error may explain this, as a much larger clone is one base away. This rearrangement joins TRBV7-6 to TRBJ2-5; D uncertain. CDR1 is SGHVS, CDR2 FNYEAQ, per germline. V dropped 5 bases and J dropped 2 bases, with 6 bases sitting between them. The CDR3 spans 12 residues. CDR3 nucleotides: TGTGCCAGCAGCCTACGACAAGAGACCCAGTACTTC. It is translated as CASSLRQETQYF.

This sequence joins TRBV6-6 and TRBJ2-3, with D tentatively TRBD1 (6 bases). V lost 7 bases, J lost 2 bases, and 13 bases lay in between. The germline V gene has CDR1 MNHNY and CDR2 SVGAGI (reference sequence). The CDR3 consists of 14 residues. The DNA for the CDR3 is TGTGCCAGCAACGCCGGACAGTACACAGATACGCAGTATTTT. This encodes CASNAGQYTDTQYF.

The genes are TRBV7-8 and TRBJ2-2; TRBD2 might be the D (6 bases). Germline CDR1 is SGHVS and CDR2 is FQNEAQ. V was clipped by 3 bases and J by 6 bases, with 11 bases between them. The CDR3 is made up of 14 amino acids. The CDR3 nucleotides are TGTGCCAGCAGCTTGGTACTAGCCGCCGGGGAGCTGTTTTTT. Translated, it gives CASSLVLAAGELFF.

The CDR3 DNA reads as TGTGCCAGCAGCCGAAAAGTGAACACTGAAGCTTTCTTT. Translation: CASSRKVNTEAFF. The gene calls are TRBV14 and TRBJ1-1; D gene uncertain. Trimming took off 4 bases at V and 0 bases at J, with 6 bases between the two ends. Germline loops: CDR1 SGHDN, CDR2 FVKESK. The CDR3 extends over 13 amino acids. Full variable domain (outside the CDR3, taken from reference TRBV14 and TRBJ1-1): EAGVTQFPSHSVIEKGQTVTLRCDPISGHDNLYWYRRVMGKEIKFLLHFVKESKQDESGMPNNRFLAERTGGTYSTLKVQPAELEDSGVYFCASSRKVNTEAFFGQGTRLTVV.

V and J are TRBV5-6 and TRBJ2-2; D call uncertain. V gave up 2 bases and J gave up 2 bases, with 10 bases separating them. The CDR3 runs 15 residues. Germline CDR1 SGHDT, CDR2 YYEEEE. CDR3 loop: CASSFPGGNTGELFF. The CDR3 DNA is TGTGCCAGCAGCTTCCCCGGCGGAAACACCGGGGAGCTGTTTTTT.

In this sample, this clone turned up a few times. Other nucleotide sequences in the sample specify the same CDR3. This chain connects TRBV5-1 to TRBJ2-3; either TRBD1 or TRBD2 may supply D (5 bases each). Germline V gives CDR1 SGHRS, CDR2 YFSETQ. The CDR3 spans 14 residues. Between the trimmed V and J ends, which lost 6 bases and 0 bases, there was a span of 11 bases. This CDR3 reads CASNRGGSTDTQYF. CDR3 nucleotide sequence: TGCGCCAGCAACCGGGGCGGGAGCACAGATACGCAGTATTTT. Full variable domain (missing parts from reference TRBV5-1 and TRBJ2-3): KAGVTQTPRYLIKTRGQQVTLSCSPISGHRSVSWYQQTPGQGLQFLFEYFSETQRNKGNFPGRFSGRQFSNSRSEMNVSTLELGDSALYLCASNRGGSTDTQYFGPGTRLTVL.

This clone was counted at least ten times. The chain couples TRBV5-4 to TRBJ1-3; D is possibly TRBD1 (6 bases). This CDR3 has 16 amino acids. Deletions cut 0 bases from V and 2 bases from J, with 12 bases between. Germline values: CDR1 SGHNT, CDR2 YYREEE (reference sequence). The CDR3 DNA is TGTGCCAGCAGCTTGGCTGGCGCAGGGGCTGGAAACACCATATATTTT. It translates to CASSLAGAGAGNTIYF.

The chain couples TRBV28 to TRBJ2-1; the match to TRBD2 covers 11 bases. Germline V gene sequence: CDR1 MDHEN, CDR2 SYDVKM. The trim removed 2 bases at V and 1 base at J, leaving 10 bases unmatched. The CDR3 sequence is 19 residues long. The chain's CDR3 is CASSLGVITSGRSYNEQFF. The CDR3 bases are TGTGCCAGCAGTTTAGGGGTGATAACTAGCGGGAGATCCTACAATGAGCAGTTCTTC.

The chain joins TRBV30 to TRBJ1-6; D uncertain. The CDR3 has 14 residues. V lost 0 bases and J 8 bases, leaving 11 bases between the germline ends. Per the germline V gene, CDR1 is GTSNPN and CDR2 is SVGIG (reference sequence). In DNA form, the CDR3 reads TGTGCCTGGAGTGTTTCAGCCAAAGATTCACCCCTCCACTTT. It codes for CAWSVSAKDSPLHF.

A remark on this clone: This sample also contains other DNA sequences that code for the same CDR3. The CDR3 region is CASSPGRNTEAFF. The CDR3 bases are TGTGCCAGCAGCCCAGGGAGGAACACTGAAGCTTTCTTT. V is TRBV7-2 and J is TRBJ1-1; weak D call: TRBD1 (5 bases). The V and J ends lost 5 bases and 1 base respectively, with 8 bases between them. The germline CDR1 and CDR2 sequences are SGHTA and FQGNSA. The CDR3 runs to 13 residues. The full variable domain, completed using reference TRBV7-2 and TRBJ1-1, is GAGVSQSPSNKVTEKGKDVELRCDPISGHTALYWYRQSLGQGLEFLIYFQGNSAPDKSGLPSDRFSAERTGGSVSTLTIQRTQQEDSAVYLCASSPGRNTEAFFGQGTRLTVV.

The chain links TRBV5-1 to TRBJ2-1; TRBD2 matches at 13 bases. Trimming cost V 2 bases and J 8 bases; bases outside gene matches: 4. Germline lookup yields CDR1 SGHRS and CDR2 YFSETQ. The CDR3 totals 15 residues. The CDR3: CASSFLGLAGYEQFF. CDR3 nucleotides: TGCGCCAGCAGCTTCTTGGGACTAGCGGGATATGAGCAGTTCTTC.

There are many counts of this clone. With a far larger clone one base away, a read error is the likely cause. The same CDR3 can be traced to other DNA sequences in this sample. CDR3 sequence reads: CASREVGGGTEAFF. The CDR3 DNA follows: TGTGCCAGCAGGGAAGTGGGGGGGGGTACTGAAGCTTTCTTT. The chain uses TRBV6-1 and TRBJ1-1; D might be TRBD1 (5 bases). This CDR3 is 14 amino acids long. CDR1 MNHNS and CDR2 SASEGT come from the germline V gene.

This clone has only a few counts. Here the CDR3 DNA reads TGTGCCAGCTCACCACCGACTAGCGGGAGTATTAGATCTCAGTTCTTC. Its protein product is CASSPPTSGSIRSQFF. This chain joins TRBV18 and TRBJ2-1, with 12 positions matching TRBD2. Germline lookup yields CDR1 KGHSH and CDR2 LQKENI. The CDR3 covers 16 residues. J gave up 13 bases and V 0 bases, and 10 bases lay outside the gene matches.

Here the CDR3 DNA reads TGCAGCGAACAGGAGGAGGACACCGGGGAGCTGTTTTTT. Translating gives CSEQEEDTGELFF. The rearrangement joins TRBV29-1 to TRBJ2-2; D may match TRBD1 or TRBD2 (5 bases each). The ends were cut back, 7 bases at V and 3 bases at J, with 12 bases in the middle. Looked up from germline, CDR1 is SQVTM and CDR2 is ANQGSEA. CDR3 length equals 13 residues.

The chain recombines TRBV7-9 with TRBJ2-1; no firm D call. The CDR3 sequence is 12 residues long. The germline CDR1 and CDR2 sequences are SEHNR and FQNEAQ (reference sequence). V lost 5 bases and J 15 bases, leaving 17 bases between the germline ends. This chain's CDR3 is CASSDDGRRRFF. The CDR3 DNA is TGTGCCAGCAGCGACGACGGCCGACGGCGGTTCTTC.

Here the CDR3 reads CASSQDPRPSNEKLFF. The DNA of the CDR3 is TGTGCCAGCAGCCAAGATCCGAGACCATCGAATGAAAAACTGTTTTTT. This rearrangement joins TRBV4-2 to TRBJ1-4, with D unclear. The CDR3 has 16 residues. CDR1 and CDR2 from the germline V gene are LGHNA and YNFKEQ. Between the trimmed V and J ends, which lost 0 bases and 5 bases, there was a span of 13 bases.

The V gene is TRBV7-3, the J gene TRBJ2-2; D unresolved. Per germline, CDR1 SGHTA and CDR2 FQGTGA. Trimming shortened V by 4 bases and J by 0 bases, and 9 bases separated the two germline ends. The CDR3 length is 15 residues. In nucleotides, the CDR3 is TGTGCCAGCAGCTCGTTAGGTTCGAACACCGGGGAGCTGTTTTTT. Its protein is CASSSLGSNTGELFF.

The rearrangement joins TRBV15 to TRBJ1-5, with TRBD1 identical over 11 bases. Germline lookup yields CDR1 LNHNV and CDR2 YYDKDF (reference sequence). V gave up 3 bases and J gave up 6 bases; unmatched junction bases: 7. The CDR3 spans 16 residues. The CDR3 DNA follows: TGTGCCACCAGCAGCCTAAAGGGACAGGGGGGTCAGCCCCAGCATTTT. It translates to CATSSLKGQGGQPQHF. The complete variable domain, with remaining parts taken from reference TRBV15 and TRBJ1-5, reads DAMVIQNPRYQVTQFGKPVTLSCSQTLNHNVMYWYQQKSSQAPKLLFHYYDKDFNNEADTPDNFQSRRPNTSFCFLDIRSPGLGDTAMYLCATSSLKGQGGQPQHFGDGTRLSIL.

This chain uses TRBV20-1 with TRBJ2-1; D possibly matches TRBD1 or TRBD2 (5 bases each). V dropped 5 bases and J dropped 5 bases, with 7 bases sitting between them. From germline, CDR1 is DFQATT and CDR2 SNEGSKA (reference sequence). CDR3 size: 11 residues. This CDR3 reads CSAVGHNEQFF. For the CDR3, the DNA is TGCAGTGCTGTGGGACACAATGAGCAGTTCTTC.

This chain connects TRBV15 to TRBJ1-1; possible D gene TRBD1, 6 bases. Germline CDR1 LNHNV, CDR2 YYDKDF (reference sequence). CDR3 length: 13 amino acids. V lost 5 bases and J lost 5, with 12 bases in between. CDR3 in amino acids: CATSAQQGTEAFF. The CDR3 bases are TGTGCCACCAGCGCCCAACAGGGAACTGAAGCTTTCTTT.